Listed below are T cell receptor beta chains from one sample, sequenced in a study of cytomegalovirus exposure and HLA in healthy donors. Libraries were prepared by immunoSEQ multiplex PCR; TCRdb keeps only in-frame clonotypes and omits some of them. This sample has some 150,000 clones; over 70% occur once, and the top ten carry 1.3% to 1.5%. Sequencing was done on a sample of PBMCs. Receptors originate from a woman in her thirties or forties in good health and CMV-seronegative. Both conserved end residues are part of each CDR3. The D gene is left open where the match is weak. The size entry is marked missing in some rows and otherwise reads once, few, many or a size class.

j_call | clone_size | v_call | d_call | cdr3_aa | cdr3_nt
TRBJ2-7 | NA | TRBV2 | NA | CASRNSGTYEQYF | TGTGCCAGCAGGAATAGCGGAACCTACGAGCAGTACTTC
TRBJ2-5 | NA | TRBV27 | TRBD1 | CASSLTGSWETQYF | TGTGCCAGCAGTCTGACAGGGTCGTGGGAGACCCAGTACTTC
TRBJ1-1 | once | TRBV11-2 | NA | CASSPQGTEAFF | TGTGCCAGCAGCCCTCAGGGCACTGAAGCTTTCTTT
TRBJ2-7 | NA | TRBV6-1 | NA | CASSGVQGVREQYF | TGTGCCAGCAGTGGGGTACAGGGCGTACGCGAGCAGTACTTC
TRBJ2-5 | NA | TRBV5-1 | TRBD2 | CASSLDGTSGGARETQYF | TGCGCCAGCAGCTTGGATGGGACTAGCGGGGGGGCTCGGGAGACCCAGTACTTC
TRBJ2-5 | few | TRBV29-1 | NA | CSVGGPLTNF | TGCAGCGTTGGTGGTCCCTTAACAAACTTC
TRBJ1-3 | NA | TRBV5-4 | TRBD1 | CASSPSLDRLSGNTIYF | TGTGCCAGCAGCCCATCCCTGGACAGGTTATCTGGAAACACCATATATTTT
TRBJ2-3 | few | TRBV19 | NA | CASSMRQITDTQYF | TGTGCCAGTAGTATGAGGCAGATCACAGATACGCAGTATTTT
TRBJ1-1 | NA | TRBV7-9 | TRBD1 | CASSRDDRANTEAFF | TGTGCCAGCAGCCGAGACGACAGGGCGAACACTGAAGCTTTCTTT
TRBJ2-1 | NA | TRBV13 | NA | CASSLERVNNEQFF | TGTGCCAGCAGCTTAGAACGGGTAAACAATGAGCAGTTCTTC
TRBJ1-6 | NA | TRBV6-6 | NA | CASSLQVLYNSPLHF | TGTGCCAGCAGTCTTCAGGTCCTCTATAATTCACCCCTCCACTTT
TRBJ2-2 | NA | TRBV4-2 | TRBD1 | CASSPSDTGGTGELFF | TGTGCCAGCAGCCCCTCCGATACAGGGGGCACCGGGGAGCTGTTTTTT
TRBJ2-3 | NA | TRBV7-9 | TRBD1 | CASSLRGQGAPDTQYF | TGTGCCAGCAGCTTAAGGGGACAGGGGGCCCCAGATACGCAGTATTTT
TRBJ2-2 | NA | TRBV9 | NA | CASSVVGQGTSTGELFF | TGTGCCAGCAGCGTAGTCGGTCAGGGGACCTCCACCGGGGAGCTGTTTTTT
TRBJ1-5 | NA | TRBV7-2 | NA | CASSLSQGNQPQHF | TGTGCCAGCAGCTTAAGCCAGGGCAATCAGCCCCAGCATTTT
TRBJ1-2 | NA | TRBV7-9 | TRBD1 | CASSPPGTAYGYTF | TGTGCCAGCAGTCCCCCCGGGACAGCCTATGGCTACACCTTC
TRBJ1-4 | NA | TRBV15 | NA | CATSRDIRSTNEKLFF | TGTGCCACCAGCAGAGACATCAGGTCCACTAATGAAAAACTGTTTTTT
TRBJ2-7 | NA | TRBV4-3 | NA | CASSQTGYEQYF | TGCGCCAGCAGCCAAACGGGGTACGAGCAGTACTTC
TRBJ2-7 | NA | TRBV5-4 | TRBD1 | CASSFSGTGGGYEQYF | TGTGCCAGCAGCTTCTCCGGGACAGGGGGGGGATACGAGCAGTACTTC
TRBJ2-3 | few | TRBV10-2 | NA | CASSDPSTDTQYF | TGCGCCAGCAGTGACCCGAGCACAGATACGCAGTATTTT
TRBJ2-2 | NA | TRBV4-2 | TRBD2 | CASSRGGGAPNTGELFF | TGTGCCAGCAGCCGGGGCGGGGGGGCCCCGAACACCGGGGAGCTGTTTTTT
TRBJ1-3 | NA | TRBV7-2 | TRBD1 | CASSYPTGLSGNTIYF | TGTGCCAGCAGCTACCCGACAGGGCTCTCTGGAAACACCATATATTTT
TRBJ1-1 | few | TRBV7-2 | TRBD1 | CASEFRGATEAFF | TGTGCCAGCGAATTCAGGGGGGCTACTGAAGCTTTCTTT
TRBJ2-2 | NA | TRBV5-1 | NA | CASSFEVGATGELFF | TGCGCCAGCAGCTTTGAGGTGGGGGCCACCGGGGAGCTGTTTTTT
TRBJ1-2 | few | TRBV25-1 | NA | CASSDQGRYGYTF | TGTGCCAGCAGTGACCAGGGAAGGTATGGCTACACCTTC
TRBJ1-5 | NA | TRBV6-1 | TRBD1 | CASSGDRAAQPQHF | TGTGCCAGCAGTGGGGACAGGGCGGCTCAGCCCCAGCATTTT
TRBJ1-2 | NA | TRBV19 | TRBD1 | CASSASGTAITF | TGTGCCAGTAGTGCCTCCGGGACAGCGATAACCTTC
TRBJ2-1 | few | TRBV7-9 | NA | CASSLAGGPNEQFF | TGTGCCAGCAGCTTAGCGGGGGGGCCTAATGAGCAGTTCTTC
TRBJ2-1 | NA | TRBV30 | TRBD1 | CAFHRGIQNEQFF | TGTGCCTTTCACAGGGGGATCCAGAATGAGCAGTTCTTC
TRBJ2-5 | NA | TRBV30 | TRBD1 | CAWSDIKKGQLQETQYF | TGTGCCTGGAGCGATATAAAAAAGGGACAGCTACAAGAGACCCAGTACTTC